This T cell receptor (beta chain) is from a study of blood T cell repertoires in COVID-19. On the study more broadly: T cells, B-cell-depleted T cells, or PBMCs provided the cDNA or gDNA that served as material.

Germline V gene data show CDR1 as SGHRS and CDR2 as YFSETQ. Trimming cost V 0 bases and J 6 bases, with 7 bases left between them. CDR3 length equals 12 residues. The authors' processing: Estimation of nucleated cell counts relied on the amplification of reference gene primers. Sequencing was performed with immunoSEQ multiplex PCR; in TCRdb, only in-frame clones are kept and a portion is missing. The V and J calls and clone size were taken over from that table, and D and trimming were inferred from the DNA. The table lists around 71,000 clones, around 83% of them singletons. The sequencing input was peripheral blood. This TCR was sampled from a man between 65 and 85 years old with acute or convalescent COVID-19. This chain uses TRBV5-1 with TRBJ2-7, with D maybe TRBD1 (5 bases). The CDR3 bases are TGCGCCAGCAGCTTGGATAGGGGCGAGCAGTACTTC. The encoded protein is CASSLDRGEQYF.